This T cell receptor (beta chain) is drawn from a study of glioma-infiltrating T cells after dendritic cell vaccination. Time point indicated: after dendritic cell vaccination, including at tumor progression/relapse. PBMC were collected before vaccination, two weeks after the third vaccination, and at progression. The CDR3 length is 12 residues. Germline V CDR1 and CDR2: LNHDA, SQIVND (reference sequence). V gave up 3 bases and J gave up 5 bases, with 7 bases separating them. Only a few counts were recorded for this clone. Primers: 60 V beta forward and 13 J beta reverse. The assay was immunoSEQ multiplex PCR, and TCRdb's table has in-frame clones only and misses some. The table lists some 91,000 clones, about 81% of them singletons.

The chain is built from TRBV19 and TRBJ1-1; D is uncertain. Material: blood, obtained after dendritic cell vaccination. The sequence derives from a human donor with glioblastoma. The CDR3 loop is CASSISETEAFF. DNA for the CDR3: TGTGCCAGTAGTATTAGCGAAACTGAAGCTTTCTTT. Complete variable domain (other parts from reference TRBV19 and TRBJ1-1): DGGITQSPKYLFRKEGQNVTLSCEQNLNHDAMYWYRQDPGQGLRLIYYSQIVNDFQKGDIAEGYSVSREKKESFPLTVTSAQKNPTAFYLCASSISETEAFFGQGTRLTVV.